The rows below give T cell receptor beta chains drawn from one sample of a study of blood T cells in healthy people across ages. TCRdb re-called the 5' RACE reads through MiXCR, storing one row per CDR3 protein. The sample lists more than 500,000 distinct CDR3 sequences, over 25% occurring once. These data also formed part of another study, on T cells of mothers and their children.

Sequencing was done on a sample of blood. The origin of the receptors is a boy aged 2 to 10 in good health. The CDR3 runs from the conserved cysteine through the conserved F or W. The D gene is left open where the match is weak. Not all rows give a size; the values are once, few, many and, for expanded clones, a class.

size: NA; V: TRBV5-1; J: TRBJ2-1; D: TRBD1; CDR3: CASSSAGTGAYNEQFF; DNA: TGCGCCAGCAGCTCGGCCGGGACAGGGGCTTACAATGAGCAGTTCTTC
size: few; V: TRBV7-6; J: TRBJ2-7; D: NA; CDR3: CASSWGTTYEQYF; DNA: TGTGCCAGCAGCTGGGGGACAACCTACGAGCAGTACTTC
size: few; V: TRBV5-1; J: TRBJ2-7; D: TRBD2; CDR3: CAGTSTGTSPDEQYF; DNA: TGCGCCGGGACCTCGACCGGGACTAGCCCCGACGAGCAGTACTTC
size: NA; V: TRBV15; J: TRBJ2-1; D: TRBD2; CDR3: CATSRGSGGYNEQFF; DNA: TGTGCCACCAGCAGAGGGAGCGGGGGCTACAATGAGCAGTTCTTC
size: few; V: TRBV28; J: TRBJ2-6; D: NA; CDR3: CASSPFAGANVLTF; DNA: TGTGCCAGCAGTCCCTTCGCTGGGGCCAACGTCCTGACTTTC
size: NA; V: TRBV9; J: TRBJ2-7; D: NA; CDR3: CASSVDGRTDEQYF; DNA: TGTGCCAGCAGCGTAGATGGCAGGACCGACGAGCAATACTTC
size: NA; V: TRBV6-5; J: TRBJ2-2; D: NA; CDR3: CASTRGAYTGELFF; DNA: TGTGCCAGCACTAGAGGGGCCTACACCGGGGAGCTGTTTTTT
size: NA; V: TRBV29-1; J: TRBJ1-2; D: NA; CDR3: CSGLEKGHGRYGYTF; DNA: TGCAGCGGACTAGAGAAAGGACACGGACGTTATGGCTACACCTTC
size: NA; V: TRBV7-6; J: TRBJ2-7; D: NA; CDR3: CASSLGPAANEQYF; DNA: TGTGCCAGCAGCTTAGGCCCTGCGGCCAACGAGCAGTACTTC
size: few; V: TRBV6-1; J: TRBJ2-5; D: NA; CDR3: CASSERLGETQYF; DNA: TGTGCCAGCAGTGAACGTTTGGGGGAGACCCAGTACTTC
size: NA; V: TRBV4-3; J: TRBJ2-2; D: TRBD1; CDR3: CASSQDRQGAGGELFF; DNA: TGCGCCAGCAGCCAAGATCGACAGGGGGCTGGCGGGGAGCTGTTTTTT
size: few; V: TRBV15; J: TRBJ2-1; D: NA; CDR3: CATSRDPLAGQLAYNEQFF; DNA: TGTGCCACCAGCAGAGACCCCTTGGCGGGCCAGCTCGCCTACAATGAGCAGTTCTTC
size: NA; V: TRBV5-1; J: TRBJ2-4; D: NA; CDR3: CASSLASRAKNIQYF; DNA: TGCGCCAGCAGCTTGGCTAGCCGGGCCAAAAACATTCAGTACTTC
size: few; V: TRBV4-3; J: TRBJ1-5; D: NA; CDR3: CASSQKGGDQPQHF; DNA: TGCGCCAGCAGCCAAAAGGGGGGGGATCAGCCCCAGCATTTT
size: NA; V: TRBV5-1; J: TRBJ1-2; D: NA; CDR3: CASSDPPAAGGYTF; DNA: TGCGCCAGCAGCGACCCTCCGGCGGCCGGTGGCTACACCTTC
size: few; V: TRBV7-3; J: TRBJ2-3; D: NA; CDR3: CASSRLAFPDTQYF; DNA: TGTGCCAGCAGTCGTCTAGCCTTTCCAGATACGCAGTATTTT
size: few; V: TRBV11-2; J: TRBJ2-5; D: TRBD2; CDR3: CASSLDTIAGETQYF; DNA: TGTGCCAGCAGCTTAGATACGATAGCGGGAGAGACCCAGTACTTC
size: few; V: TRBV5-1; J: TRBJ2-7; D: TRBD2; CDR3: CASTEGEGPTDEQYF; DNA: TGCGCCAGCACTGAAGGGGAGGGCCCTACGGACGAGCAGTACTTC
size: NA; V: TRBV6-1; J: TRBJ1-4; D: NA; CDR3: CASSREDRNEKLFF; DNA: TGTGCCAGCAGTCGGGAGGACAGAAATGAAAAACTGTTTTTT
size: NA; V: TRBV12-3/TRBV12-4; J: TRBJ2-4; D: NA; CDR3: CASSPRNIQYF; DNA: TGTGCCAGCAGTCCTAGGAACATTCAGTACTTC
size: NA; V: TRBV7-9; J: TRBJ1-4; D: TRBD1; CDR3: CASSKGQLNEKLFF; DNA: TGTGCCAGCAGCAAGGGACAGCTCAATGAAAAACTGTTTTTT
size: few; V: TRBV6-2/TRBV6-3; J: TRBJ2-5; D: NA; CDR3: CASSYSRLGYQETQYF; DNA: TGTGCCAGCAGTTACTCCCGACTAGGGTACCAAGAGACCCAGTACTTC
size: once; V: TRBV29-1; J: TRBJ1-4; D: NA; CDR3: CSVGVNERLFF; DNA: TGCAGCGTGGGGGTCAATGAAAGACTGTTTTTT
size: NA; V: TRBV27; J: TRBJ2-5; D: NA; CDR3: CANRRRTQETQYF; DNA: TGTGCCAACCGGCGGAGAACCCAAGAGACCCAGTACTTC
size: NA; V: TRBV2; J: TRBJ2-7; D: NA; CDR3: CASSERSPRATYEQYF; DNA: TGTGCCAGCAGTGAAAGGTCCCCCCGGGCCACCTACGAGCAGTACTTC
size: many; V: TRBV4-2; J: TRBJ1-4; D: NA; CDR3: CASSPGRRNPNEKLFF; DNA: TGTGCCAGCAGCCCCGGGCGTCGGAACCCTAATGAAAAACTGTTTTTT
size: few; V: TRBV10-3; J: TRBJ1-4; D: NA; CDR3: CAIGGEGDEKLFF; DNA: TGTGCCATCGGAGGGGAGGGAGACGAAAAACTGTTTTTT
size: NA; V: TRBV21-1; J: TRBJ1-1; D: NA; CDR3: CASSRSSTGDTEALF; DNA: TGTGCCAGCAGCAGAAGTAGTACTGGGGACACTGAAGCTCTCTTT
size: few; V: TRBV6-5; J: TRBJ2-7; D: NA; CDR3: CASGYSRYPLYEQYF; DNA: TGTGCCAGCGGTTACTCGAGGTATCCCCTATACGAGCAGTACTTC
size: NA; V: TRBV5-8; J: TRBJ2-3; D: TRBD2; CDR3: CASGQRGASTDTQYF; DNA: TGTGCCAGCGGACAGCGGGGGGCATCCACAGATACGCAGTATTTT
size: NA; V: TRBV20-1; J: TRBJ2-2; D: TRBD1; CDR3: CSARGDRESGELFF; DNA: TGCAGTGCTAGAGGGGACAGGGAGTCCGGGGAGCTGTTTTTT
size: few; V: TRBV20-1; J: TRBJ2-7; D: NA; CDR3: CSAQGGGGFDEQYF; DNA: TGCAGTGCCCAGGGGGGAGGGGGGTTCGACGAGCAGTACTTC
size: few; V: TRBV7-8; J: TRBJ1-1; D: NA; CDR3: CASSLTPGLNTEAFF; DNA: TGTGCCAGCAGCTTAACTCCAGGCTTGAACACTGAAGCTTTCTTT
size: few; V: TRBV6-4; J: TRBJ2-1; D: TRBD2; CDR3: CASSRRAGGLRNEQFF; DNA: TGTGCCAGCTCCCGTCGAGCGGGGGGGCTGCGCAATGAGCAGTTCTTC
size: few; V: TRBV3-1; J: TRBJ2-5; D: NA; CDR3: CASSQDVPPVHF; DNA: TGTGCCAGCAGCCAAGATGTGCCCCCCGTGCACTTC